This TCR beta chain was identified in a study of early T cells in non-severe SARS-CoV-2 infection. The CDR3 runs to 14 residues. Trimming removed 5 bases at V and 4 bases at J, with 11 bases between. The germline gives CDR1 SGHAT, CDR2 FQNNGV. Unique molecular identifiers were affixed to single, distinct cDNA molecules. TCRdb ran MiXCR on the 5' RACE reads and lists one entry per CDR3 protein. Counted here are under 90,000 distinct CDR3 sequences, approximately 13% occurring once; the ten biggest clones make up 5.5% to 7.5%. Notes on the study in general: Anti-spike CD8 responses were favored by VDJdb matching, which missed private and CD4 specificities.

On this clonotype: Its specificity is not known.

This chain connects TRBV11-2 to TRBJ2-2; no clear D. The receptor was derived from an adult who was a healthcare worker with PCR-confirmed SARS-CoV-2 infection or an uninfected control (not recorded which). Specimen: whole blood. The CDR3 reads CASSTIRGTGELFF. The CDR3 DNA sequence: TGTGCCAGCAGCACTATAAGAGGCACCGGGGAGCTGTTTTTT.